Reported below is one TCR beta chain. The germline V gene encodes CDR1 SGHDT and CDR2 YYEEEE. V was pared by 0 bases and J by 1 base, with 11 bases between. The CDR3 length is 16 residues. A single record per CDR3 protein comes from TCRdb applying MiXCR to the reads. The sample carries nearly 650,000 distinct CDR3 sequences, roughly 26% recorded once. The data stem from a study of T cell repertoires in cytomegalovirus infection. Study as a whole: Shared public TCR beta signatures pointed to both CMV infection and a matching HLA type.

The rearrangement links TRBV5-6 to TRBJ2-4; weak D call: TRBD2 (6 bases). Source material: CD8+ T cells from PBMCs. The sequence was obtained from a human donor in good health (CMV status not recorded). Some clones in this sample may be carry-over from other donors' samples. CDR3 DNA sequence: TGTGCCAGCAGCTTGGGTGTCCGGGGGGCCAAAAACATTCAGTACTTC. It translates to CASSLGVRGAKNIQYF.